This T cell receptor (beta chain) was identified in a study of response to subunit inactivated influenza vaccine. J gave up 3 bases and V 5 bases, and 8 bases lay outside the gene matches. The CDR3 loop spans 15 amino acids. The germline gives CDR1 MNHEY, CDR2 SMNVEV (reference sequence). TCRdb passed the RT-PCR reads through MiXCR, listing each CDR3 protein once. In the table there are hundreds of thousands of distinct CDR3 sequences, less than 20% of which are singletons. Study-level results: Authors suggested seasonal influenza vaccinations each recruit few new T cells.

About this clonotype itself: Its antigen is undetermined.

This specimen consisted of PBMCs from blood, obtained 4 to 6 days after vaccination. The TCR comes from a man aged 45-65 years who received an inactivated influenza vaccine. The V and J genes are TRBV27 and TRBJ2-5; 8 bases are a match to TRBD1. The CDR3 region is CASSTGTGRKETQYF. The DNA for the CDR3 is TGTGCCAGCAGTACCGGGACAGGCCGTAAAGAGACCCAGTACTTC.